This T cell receptor beta chain was identified in a study of long-term antiretroviral therapy in people with HIV. Whole-study results and caveats: Those clones which expanded before ART made up the dominant part of the repertoire at all time points. ART adherence, viral resistance and therapy changes went undocumented. Post-ART diversity increased but stayed below transplant donor controls.

Runs used v3.0 of the immunoSEQ assay and were done at survey level. Using immunoSEQ multiplex PCR, the repertoire was profiled, and TCRdb retains in-frame clones only, with some absent. The sample yields about 17,000 clones, 79% seen once. The CDR3 is made up of 16 amino acids. The V end was cut by 4 bases, the J end by 4 bases, with 19 bases between. Germline lookup yields CDR1 GTSNPN and CDR2 SVGIG (reference sequence). This clone was seen once. Its antigen is undetermined. V is TRBV30 and J is TRBJ1-4, with D possibly TRBD1 on 6 matching bases. The origin of this receptor is a man aged 25 to 40 with HIV. Source: unsorted PBMCs, taken at the start of antiretroviral therapy. CDR3 nucleotides: TGTGCCTGGAAACGGACCCCGGGACACAGTAATGAAAAACTGTTTTTT. Translation gives CAWKRTPGHSNEKLFF. Using reference TRBV30 and TRBJ1-4 for the parts outside the CDR3, the full variable domain is SQTIHQWPATLVQPVGSPLSLECTVEGTSNPNLYWYRQAAGRGLQLLFYSVGIGQISSEVPQNLSASRPQDRQFILSSKKLLLSDSGFYLCAWKRTPGHSNEKLFFGSGTQLSVL.